This T cell receptor beta chain was sequenced during a study of neurological immune-mediated disorders. The CDR3 sequence is 17 residues long. Deletions cut 3 bases from V and 4 bases from J, with 21 bases between. cDNA was made by 5'RACE with 10-nucleotide random UMIs. Every sequencing run generated in excess of 180 million TCR-beta sequences. These sequences covered 15-18 subjects. MiXCR, applied by TCRdb to the 5' RACE reads, yields one record per CDR3 protein. The table has under 90,000 distinct CDR3 sequences, 10% seen once; the top ten hold about 1.8%. General study findings and limits: There were no CDR3 amino acid sequences shared by expanded clones across subjects, a result suggesting private repertoires in all groups.

This clonotype showed up many times. Its antigen is as yet unknown. Maryland, USA blood bank volunteers served as healthy controls. This sequence was found in a man in his forties or fifties in good health. The chain is built from TRBV12-3 or TRBV12-4 and TRBJ2-5; tentatively, D is TRBD2 (7 bases). The sample was PBMCs. In DNA, the CDR3 is TGTGCCAGCAGTTTCGGGGGAGGAAGGGGGGGCTTAGAGACCCAGTACTTC. Translated, it gives CASSFGGGRGGLETQYF.